A selection of T cell receptor beta chains follows, all from one sample in a study of blood T cell repertoires in COVID-19. Only in-frame clones appear in the TCRdb table, and some are missing; sequencing was by immunoSEQ multiplex PCR. The sample shows approximately 100,000 clones, 75% to 85% of them seen only once. Sequencing input: peripheral blood. The source of these receptors is a woman older than 75 with active or convalescent COVID-19. Each CDR3 is given with its conserved first and last residue. Each record gives: V gene, J gene, clone size, D gene, CDR3 DNA, CDR3 protein. D genes are given only for firm matches. Clone sizes are given selectively: once, few, many, or a class where the clone is expanded.

V: TRBV7-2
J: TRBJ2-1
size: -
D: TRBD2
DNA: TGTGCCAGCAGCCTTAGGGGACTAGACTACAATGAGCAGTTCTTC
CDR3: CASSLRGLDYNEQFF

V: TRBV6-6
J: TRBJ1-5
size: -
D: TRBD1
DNA: TGTGCCAGCAGTCTTCTAGGCGCAGGGGGAGGTCAGCCCCAGCATTTT
CDR3: CASSLLGAGGGQPQHF

V: TRBV6-6
J: TRBJ1-6
size: -
D: TRBD1
DNA: TGTGCCAGCAGTTGGGGCGGGACAGATAATTCACCCCTCCACTTT
CDR3: CASSWGGTDNSPLHF

V: TRBV11-2
J: TRBJ2-1
size: -
D: -
DNA: TGTGCCAGCAGCCGGGACTCTCTAGGTTACAATGAGCAGTTCTTC
CDR3: CASSRDSLGYNEQFF

V: TRBV19
J: TRBJ1-2
size: -
D: TRBD1
DNA: TGTGCCAGTAGTACCGACAGGGGTTTCTATGGCTACACCTTC
CDR3: CASSTDRGFYGYTF

V: TRBV7-2
J: TRBJ2-3
size: -
D: -
DNA: TGTGCCAGCAGCCCCGCGGCCAGCACAGATACGCAGTATTTT
CDR3: CASSPAASTDTQYF

V: TRBV19
J: TRBJ2-1
size: -
D: -
DNA: TGTGCCAGTAGTATAGATCACAGGACCAACTACAATGAGCAGTTCTTC
CDR3: CASSIDHRTNYNEQFF

V: TRBV29-1
J: TRBJ1-2
size: -
D: TRBD1
DNA: TGCAGCGTTGTAAGGTCGGGACAGCACTCGGCTAACTATGGCTACACCTTC
CDR3: CSVVRSGQHSANYGYTF

V: TRBV27
J: TRBJ2-7
size: once
D: TRBD2
DNA: TGTGCCAGCAGTCCGGGACTAGCGGGAAAATCCTACGAGCAGTACTTC
CDR3: CASSPGLAGKSYEQYF

V: TRBV19
J: TRBJ1-1
size: once
D: -
DNA: TGTGCCAGTAGTATAGTTGAACAGGGGAACACTGAAGCTTTCTTT
CDR3: CASSIVEQGNTEAFF